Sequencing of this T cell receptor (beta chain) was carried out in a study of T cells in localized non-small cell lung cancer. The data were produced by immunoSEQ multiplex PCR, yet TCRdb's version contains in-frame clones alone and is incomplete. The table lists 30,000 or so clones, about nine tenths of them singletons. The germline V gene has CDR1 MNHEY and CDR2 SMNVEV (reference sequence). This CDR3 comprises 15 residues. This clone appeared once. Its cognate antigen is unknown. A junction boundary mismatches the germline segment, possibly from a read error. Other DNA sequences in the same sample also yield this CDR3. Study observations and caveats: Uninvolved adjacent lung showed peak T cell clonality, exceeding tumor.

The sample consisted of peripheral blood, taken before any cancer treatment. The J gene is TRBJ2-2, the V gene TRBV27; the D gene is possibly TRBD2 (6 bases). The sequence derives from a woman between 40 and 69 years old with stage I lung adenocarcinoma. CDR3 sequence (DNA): TGTGCCAGCAGCTTATCGGCGGGGTCCACCGGGGAGCTGTTTTTT. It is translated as CASSLSAGSTGELFF.